This record covers a single TCR beta chain. The antigen is not known. One junction end disagrees with the germline gene, perhaps due to a read error. This specimen belongs to a study of shared clonotypes between healthy human individuals. On the study more broadly: Donors, aged 18 to 49, were a couple of women and a few men. Study observations and caveats: A reduction in generation probabilities was seen for non-shared clonotypes relative to those shared by all four donors. Between a few donors, naive CD4 clonotypes were shared at a level of roughly 5.5%.

Into CD45RA+ naive and CD45RA-negative memory subsets, the CD4+ cells were split. Some clones are missing from TCRdb's copy, which holds only in-frame ones; the method was immunoSEQ multiplex PCR. Here the sample spans about 2.3 million clones, about nine tenths being singletons. The clonotype originates from a man aged 18 to 29 in good health. Some clones in this sample may be carry-over from other donors' samples. Sequencing was carried out using naive CD4+ T cells from PBMCs. As to subset: CD45RA+ positively selected.

CDR3 loop: CASSIAGVETQYF. CDR3 DNA sequence: TGTGCCAGTAGCATAGCGGGAGTCGAGACCCAGTACTTC. V and J are TRBV19 and TRBJ2-5; 9 bases align to TRBD2. Germline CDR1 reads LNHDA; CDR2 reads SQIVND (reference sequence). The CDR3 contains 13 residues.